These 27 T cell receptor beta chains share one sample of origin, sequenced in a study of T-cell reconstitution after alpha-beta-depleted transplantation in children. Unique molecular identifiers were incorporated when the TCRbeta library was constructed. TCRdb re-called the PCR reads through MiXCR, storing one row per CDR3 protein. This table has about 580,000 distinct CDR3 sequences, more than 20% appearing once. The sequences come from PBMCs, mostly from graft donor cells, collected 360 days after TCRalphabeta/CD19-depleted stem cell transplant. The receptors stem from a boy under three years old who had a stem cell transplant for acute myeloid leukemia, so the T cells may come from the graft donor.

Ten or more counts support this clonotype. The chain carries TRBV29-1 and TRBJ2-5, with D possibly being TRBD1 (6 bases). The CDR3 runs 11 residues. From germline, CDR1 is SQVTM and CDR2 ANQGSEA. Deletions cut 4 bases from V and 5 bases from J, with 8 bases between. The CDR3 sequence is CSVGTDETQYF. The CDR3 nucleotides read TGCAGCGTTGGGACAGACGAGACCCAGTACTTC.

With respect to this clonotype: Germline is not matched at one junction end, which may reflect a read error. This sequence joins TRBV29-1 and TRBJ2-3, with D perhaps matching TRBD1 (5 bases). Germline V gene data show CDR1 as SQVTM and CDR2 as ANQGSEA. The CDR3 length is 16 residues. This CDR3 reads CSVELTGSTPTDAQYF. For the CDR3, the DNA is TGCAGCGTTGAACTTACAGGCTCAACACCCACAGATGCGCAGTATTTT.

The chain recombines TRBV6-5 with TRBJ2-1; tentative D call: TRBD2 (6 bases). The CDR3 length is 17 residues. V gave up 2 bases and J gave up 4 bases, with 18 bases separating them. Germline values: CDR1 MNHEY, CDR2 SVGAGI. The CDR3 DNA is TGTGCCAGCAGTTACGGGGACGGGGGAAGCTTTTACAATGAGCAGTTCTTC. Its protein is CASSYGDGGSFYNEQFF.

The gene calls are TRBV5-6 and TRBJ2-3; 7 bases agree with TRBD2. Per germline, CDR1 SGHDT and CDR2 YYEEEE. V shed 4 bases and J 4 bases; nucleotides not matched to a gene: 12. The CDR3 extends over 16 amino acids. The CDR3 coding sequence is TGTGCCAGCAGCCAGCTTGGACTAGGGGAATCAGATACGCAGTATTTT. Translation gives CASSQLGLGESDTQYF.

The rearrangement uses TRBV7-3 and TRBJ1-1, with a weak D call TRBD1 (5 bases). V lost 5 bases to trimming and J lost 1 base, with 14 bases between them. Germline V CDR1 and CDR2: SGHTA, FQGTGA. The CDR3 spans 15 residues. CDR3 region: CASSMGLGPNTEAFF. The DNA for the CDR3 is TGTGCCAGCAGCATGGGACTTGGCCCGAACACTGAAGCTTTCTTT.

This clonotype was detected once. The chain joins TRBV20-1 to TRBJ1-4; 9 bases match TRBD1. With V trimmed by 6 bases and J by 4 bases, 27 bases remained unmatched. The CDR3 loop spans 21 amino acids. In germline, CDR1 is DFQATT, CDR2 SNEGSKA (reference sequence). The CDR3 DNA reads TGCAGTGCCAAGGGGACAGGGATAGGTGGTTATCCGCTCGAGAATAATGAAAAACTGTTTTTT. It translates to CSAKGTGIGGYPLENNEKLFF.

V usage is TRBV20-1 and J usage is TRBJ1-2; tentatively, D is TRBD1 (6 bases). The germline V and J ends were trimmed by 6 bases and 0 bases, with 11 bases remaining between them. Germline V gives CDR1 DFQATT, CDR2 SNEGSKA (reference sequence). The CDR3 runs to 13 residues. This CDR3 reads CSATGQPNYGYTF. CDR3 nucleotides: TGCAGTGCAACTGGACAGCCTAACTATGGCTACACCTTC.

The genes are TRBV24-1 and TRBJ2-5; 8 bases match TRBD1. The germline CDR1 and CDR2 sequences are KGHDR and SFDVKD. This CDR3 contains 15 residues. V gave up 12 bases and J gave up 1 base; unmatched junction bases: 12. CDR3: CAVLDRDLTQETQYF. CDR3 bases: TGTGCCGTTCTGGACAGGGATCTCACCCAAGAGACCCAGTACTTC.

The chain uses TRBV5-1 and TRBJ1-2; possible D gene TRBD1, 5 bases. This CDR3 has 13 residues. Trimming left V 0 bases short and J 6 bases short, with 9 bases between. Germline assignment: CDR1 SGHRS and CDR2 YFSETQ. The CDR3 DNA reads TGCGCCAGCAGCTTGGGACAGAACAATGGCTACACCTTC. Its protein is CASSLGQNNGYTF.

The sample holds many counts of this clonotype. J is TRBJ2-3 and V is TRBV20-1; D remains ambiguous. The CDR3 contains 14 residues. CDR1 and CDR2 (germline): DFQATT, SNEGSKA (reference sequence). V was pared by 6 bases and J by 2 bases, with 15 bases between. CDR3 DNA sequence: TGCAGTGCCGAACCCTCTCCACTCACAGATACGCAGTATTTT. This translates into CSAEPSPLTDTQYF.

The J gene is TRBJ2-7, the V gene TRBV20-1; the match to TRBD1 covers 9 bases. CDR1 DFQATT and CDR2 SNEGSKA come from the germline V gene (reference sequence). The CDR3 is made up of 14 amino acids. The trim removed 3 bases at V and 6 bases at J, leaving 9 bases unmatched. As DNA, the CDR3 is TGCAGTGCTAGGAAGAATGGACAGGGGAGCGAGCAGTACGTC. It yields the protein CSARKNGQGSEQYV.

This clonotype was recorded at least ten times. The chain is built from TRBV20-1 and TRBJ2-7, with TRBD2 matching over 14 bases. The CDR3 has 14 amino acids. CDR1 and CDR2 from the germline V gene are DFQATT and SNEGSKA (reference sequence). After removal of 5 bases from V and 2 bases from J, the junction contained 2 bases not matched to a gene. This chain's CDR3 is CSARLAGGTYEQYV. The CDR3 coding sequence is TGCAGTGCTCGACTAGCGGGGGGGACCTACGAGCAGTACGTC.

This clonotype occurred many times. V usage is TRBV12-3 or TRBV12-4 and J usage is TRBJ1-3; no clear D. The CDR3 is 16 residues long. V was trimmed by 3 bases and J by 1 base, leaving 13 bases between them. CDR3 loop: CASSFSIRVSGNTIYF. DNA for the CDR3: TGTGCCAGCAGTTTTTCGATCCGGGTTTCTGGAAACACCATATATTTT.

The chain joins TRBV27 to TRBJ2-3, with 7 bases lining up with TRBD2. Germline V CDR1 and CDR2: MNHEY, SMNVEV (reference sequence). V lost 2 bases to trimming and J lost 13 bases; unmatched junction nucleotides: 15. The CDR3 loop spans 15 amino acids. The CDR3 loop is CASSLEGLLGQVEYF. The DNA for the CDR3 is TGTGCCAGCAGTTTAGAGGGACTACTAGGCCAGGTCGAGTATTTT.

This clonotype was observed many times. The CDR3 nucleotides read TGTGCCAGCAGTTTAGACCAGGGGGCTCGAGATACGCAGTATTTT. Amino acid sequence: CASSLDQGARDTQYF. The chain has TRBV12-3 or TRBV12-4 and TRBJ2-3; TRBD1 matches at 8 bases. The CDR3 sequence is 15 residues long. V dropped 1 base and J dropped 5; count of bases not matched to a gene: 5.

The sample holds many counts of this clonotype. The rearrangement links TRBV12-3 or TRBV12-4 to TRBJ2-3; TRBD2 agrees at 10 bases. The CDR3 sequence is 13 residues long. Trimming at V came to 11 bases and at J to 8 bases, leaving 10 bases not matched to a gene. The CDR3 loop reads CALAGVGFGTQYF. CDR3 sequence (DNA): TGTGCCCTAGCGGGAGTTGGTTTTGGTACGCAGTATTTT.

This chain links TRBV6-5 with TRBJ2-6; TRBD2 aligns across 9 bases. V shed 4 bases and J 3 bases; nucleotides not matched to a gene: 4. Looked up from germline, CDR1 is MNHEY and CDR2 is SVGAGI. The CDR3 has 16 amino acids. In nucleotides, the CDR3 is TGTGCCAGCAGTTTCGCGGGGGGGCGTGGGGCCAACGTCCTGACTTTC. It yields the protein CASSFAGGRGANVLTF.

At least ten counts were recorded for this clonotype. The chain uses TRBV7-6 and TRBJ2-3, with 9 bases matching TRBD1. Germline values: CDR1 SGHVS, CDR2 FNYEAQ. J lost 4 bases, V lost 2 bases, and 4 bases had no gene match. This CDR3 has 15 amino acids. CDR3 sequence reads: CASSLTGGDPDTQYF. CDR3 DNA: TGTGCCAGCAGCTTAACAGGGGGCGACCCAGATACGCAGTATTTT.

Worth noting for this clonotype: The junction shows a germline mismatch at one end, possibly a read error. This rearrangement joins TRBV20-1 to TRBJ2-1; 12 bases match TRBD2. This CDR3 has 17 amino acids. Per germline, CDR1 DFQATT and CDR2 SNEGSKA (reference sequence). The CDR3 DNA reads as TGCTGTGCCACTAGCGGGGGGAGCCCCGTCTCCTACAATGAGCAGTTCTTC. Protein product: CCATSGGSPVSYNEQFF.

The CDR3 bases are TGTGCCAGCAGCTTAAATGCCCTAGCGGGGGAGACCCAGTACTTC. Translated, it gives CASSLNALAGETQYF. The rearrangement uses TRBV7-3 and TRBJ2-5; TRBD2 matches at 9 bases. The V segment lost 1 base and the J segment 5 bases; nucleotides outside the gene matches: 5. The CDR3 is made up of 15 amino acids. Germline-derived CDR1 and CDR2 are SGHTA and FQGTGA.

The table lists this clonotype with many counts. CDR3 in DNA: TGCGCCAGCAGCTCGAGGGGTAATGAGCAGTTCTTC. Translated, it gives CASSSRGNEQFF. The chain is built from TRBV5-1 and TRBJ2-1, with D perhaps being TRBD1 or TRBD2 (5 bases each). The CDR3 extends over 12 amino acids. The ends were cut back, 3 bases at V and 7 bases at J, with 8 bases in the middle. Per the germline V gene, CDR1 is SGHRS and CDR2 is YFSETQ.

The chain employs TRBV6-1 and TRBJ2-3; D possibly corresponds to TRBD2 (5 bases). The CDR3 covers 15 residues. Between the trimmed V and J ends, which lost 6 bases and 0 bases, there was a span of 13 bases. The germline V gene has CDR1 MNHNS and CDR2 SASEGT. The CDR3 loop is CASSSKGRSTDTQYF. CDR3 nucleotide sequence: TGTGCCAGCAGCTCCAAAGGGAGAAGCACAGATACGCAGTATTTT.

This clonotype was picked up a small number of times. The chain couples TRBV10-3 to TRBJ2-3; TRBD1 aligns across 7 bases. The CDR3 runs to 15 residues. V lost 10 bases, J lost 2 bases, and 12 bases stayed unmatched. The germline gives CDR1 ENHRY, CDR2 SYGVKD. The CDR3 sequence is CASDSDRASTDTQYF. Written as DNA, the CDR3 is TGTGCCAGCGACTCCGACAGGGCTTCCACAGATACGCAGTATTTT.

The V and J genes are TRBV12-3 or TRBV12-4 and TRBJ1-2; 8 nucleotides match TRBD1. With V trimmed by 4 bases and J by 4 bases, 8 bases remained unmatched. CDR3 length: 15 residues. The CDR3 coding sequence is TGTGCCAGCAGTTCTCATTGGGGGACAGGCTATGGCTACACCTTC. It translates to CASSSHWGTGYGYTF.

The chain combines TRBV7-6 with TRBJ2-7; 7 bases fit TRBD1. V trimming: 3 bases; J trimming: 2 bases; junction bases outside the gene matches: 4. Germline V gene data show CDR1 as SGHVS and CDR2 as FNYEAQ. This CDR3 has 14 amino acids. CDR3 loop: CASSFRQGAYEQYF. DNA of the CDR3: TGTGCCAGCAGCTTTCGTCAGGGGGCCTACGAGCAGTACTTC.

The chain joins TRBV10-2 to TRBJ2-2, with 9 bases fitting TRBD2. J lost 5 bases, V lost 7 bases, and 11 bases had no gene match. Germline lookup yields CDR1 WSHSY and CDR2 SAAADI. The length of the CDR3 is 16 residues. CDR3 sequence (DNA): TGCGCCAGCACCAGAGCGGGGGGCCATTGGACCGGGGAGCTGTTTTTT. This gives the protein CASTRAGGHWTGELFF.

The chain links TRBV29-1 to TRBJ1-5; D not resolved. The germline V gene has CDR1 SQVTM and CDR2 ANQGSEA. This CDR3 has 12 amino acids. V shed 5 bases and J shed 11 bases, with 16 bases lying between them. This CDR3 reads CSVQDGPWSQHF. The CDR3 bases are TGCAGCGTTCAGGACGGCCCTTGGTCCCAGCATTTT. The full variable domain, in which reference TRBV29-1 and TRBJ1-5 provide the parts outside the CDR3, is SAVISQKPSRDICQRGTSLTIQCQVDSQVTMMFWYRQQPGQSLTLIATANQGSEATYESGFVIDKFPISRPNLTFSTLTVSNMSPEDSSIYLCSVQDGPWSQHFGDGTRLSIL.